This T cell receptor beta chain was profiled in a study of blood T cell repertoires in COVID-19. Background on the study: Samples of COVID-19 (acute and convalescent) were obtained from the United States, Italy and Spain. T cells, B-cell-depleted T cells, or PBMCs provided the cDNA or gDNA that served as material.

There are 17 residues in the CDR3. Original methodology: Estimated nucleated cell counts came from reference gene primer amplification. Data came from immunoSEQ multiplex PCR; TCRdb stores just in-frame clones and leaves some out. V and J calls and clone size come straight from that table; D and trimming were deduced from the DNA. The sample includes approximately 90,000 clones, 65% to 85% of them seen just once. This receptor was taken from a man in his sixties with acute or convalescent COVID-19. The sequencing sample was made of peripheral blood. The V gene is TRBV21-1, the J gene TRBJ2-1; TRBD2 is the table's D call and was not checked against the DNA. TRBV21-1 is described as a pseudogene. The chain's CDR3 is CASSRDGAGPGDNEQFF. DNA for the CDR3: TGTGCCAGCAGCAGGGACGGGGCCGGGCCGGGGGACAATGAGCAGTTCTTC.